The clone carrying this T cell receptor (beta chain) has at least ten counts. Its cognate antigen is unknown. At deep level, the assay was performed. How the authors handled the data: ImmunoSEQ gave junction-only sequences without quality scores, so filtering differed. TCRdb's table, derived via immunoSEQ multiplex PCR, lists solely in-frame clones and lacks some. D and trimming come from the DNA, and the V and J calls and clone size come from that table. The table lists roughly 480,000 clones, around 79% of them singletons, with around 12% in the top ten. This sample is part of a study of shared clonotypes between healthy human individuals. General observations from the study: Read depth was anticipated to influence clonotype sharing among donors.

This CDR3 is 11 amino acids long. V was cut by 4 bases and J by 4 bases, with 7 bases left in between. Germline V gene lookup returns CDR1 SQVTM and CDR2 ANQGSEA. The chain employs TRBV29-1 and TRBJ2-5; D is ambiguous. The clonotype comes from a middle-aged woman in good health. Some clones in this sample may be carry-over from other donors' samples. The sample taken for sequencing was PBMCs. The CDR3 reads CSVGGTETQYF. The DNA for the CDR3 is TGCAGCGTTGGAGGAACAGAGACCCAGTACTTC.